This entry lists 23 T cell receptor beta chains sequenced from one sample in a study of cytomegalovirus exposure and HLA in healthy donors. This PCR relied on a set of 60 Vbeta primers and 13 Jbeta primers. Assay used: immunoSEQ multiplex PCR; TCRdb lists only in-frame clones, some missing. The sample lists about 89,000 clones; around 84% were seen once. The specimen was PBMCs. Receptors originate from a man aged 35 to 55 in good health and CMV-seropositive.

The chain uses TRBV6-6 and TRBJ2-7, with TRBD1 matching 8 bases. CDR1 MNHNY and CDR2 SVGAGI come from the germline V gene (reference sequence). The CDR3 totals 15 residues. The J segment lost 1 base and the V segment lost 2 bases, leaving 4 bases of the junction unmatched. CDR3 in amino acids: CASSYAGQGSYEQYF. As DNA, the CDR3 is TGTGCCAGCAGTTACGCTGGACAGGGATCCTACGAGCAGTACTTC.

This sequence joins TRBV5-1 and TRBJ1-6; tentatively, D is TRBD1 (5 bases). Germline CDR1 SGHRS, CDR2 YFSETQ. The CDR3 loop spans 14 amino acids. V dropped 5 bases and J dropped 13 bases, with 19 bases sitting between them. The CDR3, as DNA: TGCGCCAGCAGGTCGGCCGGGACTTTGGGGCCCCTCCACTTT. Translating gives CASRSAGTLGPLHF.

This chain joins TRBV9 and TRBJ1-2; D remains ambiguous. The V end was cut by 0 bases, the J end by 6 bases, with 15 bases between. From germline, CDR1 is SGDLS and CDR2 YYNGEE. This CDR3 region has 15 residues. CDR3 residues: CASSVELVSANGYTF. CDR3 in DNA: TGTGCCAGCAGCGTAGAGTTGGTCTCTGCGAATGGCTACACCTTC.

The rearrangement joins TRBV6-1 to TRBJ1-2, with 7 bases lining up with TRBD1. Germline CDR1 is MNHNS and CDR2 is SASEGT. The CDR3 spans 15 residues. The V gene end was trimmed by 4 bases and the J gene end by 1 base; junction bases not matched to a gene: 6. The DNA of the CDR3 is TGTGCCAGCAGTGCCGGCGGGACAGATAACTATGGCTACACCTTC. It translates to CASSAGGTDNYGYTF.

The V and J genes are TRBV4-1 and TRBJ2-5, with a possible D match to TRBD1 (6 bases). The end of the DNA is better explained by TRBJ2-7, so the J call may be wrong. Germline assignment: CDR1 MGHRA and CDR2 YSYEKL. CDR3 length: 14 amino acids. CDR3 amino acids: CASSHTDRTYEQYF. The CDR3 bases are TGCGCCAGCAGCCATACAGACAGGACCTACGAGCAGTACTTC.

This clone occurred a few times. This CDR3 reads CASSPGQGGEAFF. CDR3 nucleotide sequence: TGTGCCAGCAGCCCAGGACAGGGTGGTGAAGCTTTCTTT. The rearrangement joins TRBV7-2 to TRBJ1-1, with 8 bases aligning to TRBD1. The V gene's germline CDR1 is SGHTA and CDR2 FQGNSA. The CDR3 totals 13 residues. Trimming took 5 bases from V and 7 from J; bases not matched to a gene: 6.

This clone appeared once. The chain has TRBV7-3 and TRBJ2-3; D gene unclear. The CDR3 covers 16 residues. Germline CDR1 is SGHTA and CDR2 is FQGTGA. V was trimmed by 2 bases and J by 0 bases, leaving 12 bases between them. The CDR3: CASSLWPLGSTDTQYF. CDR3 coding DNA: TGTGCCAGCAGCTTATGGCCTCTTGGCAGCACAGATACGCAGTATTTT. The full variable domain, rest sourced from reference TRBV7-3 and TRBJ2-3, is GAGVSQTPSNKVTEKGKYVELRCDPISGHTALYWYRQSLGQGPEFLIYFQGTGAADDSGLPNDRFFAVRPEGSVSTLKIQRTERGDSAVYLCASSLWPLGSTDTQYFGPGTRLTVL.

V gene TRBV4-2 combines with J gene TRBJ2-1; 9 bases align to TRBD2. Germline V gene data show CDR1 as LGHNA and CDR2 as YNFKEQ. The J segment lost 4 bases and the V segment lost 1 base, leaving 5 bases of the junction unmatched. The CDR3 extends over 16 amino acids. CDR3 residues: CASSQALAGGYNEQFF. Here the CDR3 DNA reads TGTGCCAGCAGCCAAGCACTAGCGGGTGGTTACAATGAGCAGTTCTTC.

The chain joins TRBV6-5 to TRBJ2-1; weak D call: TRBD2 (7 bases). CDR3 length: 14 residues. V lost 9 bases and J lost 7, with 19 bases in between. Germline V gene sequence: CDR1 MNHEY, CDR2 SVGAGI. CDR3 loop: CASNGVGGRNEQFF. Written as DNA, the CDR3 is TGTGCCAGTAACGGCGTGGGGGGGCGGAATGAGCAGTTCTTC.

The chain combines TRBV10-3 with TRBJ2-5; the match to TRBD1 covers 10 bases. Trimming removed 4 bases from V and 4 bases from J; junction bases left unmatched: 3. The length of the CDR3 is 14 residues. Looked up from germline, CDR1 is ENHRY and CDR2 is SYGVKD. The CDR3 here is CAISGGTGVETQYF. The CDR3 DNA reads TGTGCCATCAGTGGTGGGACAGGGGTAGAGACCCAGTACTTC.

For the CDR3, the DNA is TGTGCCAGCAGCTTAATCGGAGAGACCCAGTACTTC. Amino acids: CASSLIGETQYF. This chain uses TRBV13 with TRBJ2-5, with D unclear. The CDR3 extends over 12 amino acids. With 2 bases removed from V and 4 bases from J, the gap between germline ends came to 5 bases. Germline V CDR1 and CDR2: PRHDT, FYEKMQ (reference sequence).

The chain employs TRBV6-5 and TRBJ1-2, with TRBD1 matching over 10 bases. V trimming: 6 bases; J trimming: 6 bases; junction bases outside the gene matches: 4. Germline CDR1 is MNHEY and CDR2 is SVGAGI. The CDR3 is 13 amino acids. CDR3 protein: CASRQDRGDGYTF. The CDR3 DNA sequence: TGTGCCAGCAGACAGGACAGGGGGGATGGCTACACCTTC.

A remark on this clone: Other DNA sequences in the same sample also yield this CDR3. The gene calls are TRBV11-2 and TRBJ1-1; D might be TRBD1 (6 bases). Germline assignment: CDR1 SGHAT and CDR2 FQNNGV. Trimming removed 4 bases at V and 5 bases at J, with 23 bases between. The CDR3 totals 17 residues. The CDR3 nucleotides read TGTGCCAGCAGCTCGGGGCAGGGGTATCCCCATCGGACTGAAGCTTTCTTT. Residues: CASSSGQGYPHRTEAFF. The full variable domain, in which reference TRBV11-2 and TRBJ1-1 provide the parts outside the CDR3, is EAGVAQSPRYKIIEKRQSVAFWCNPISGHATLYWYQQILGQGPKLLIQFQNNGVVDDSQLPKDRFSAERLKGVDSTLKIQPAKLEDSAVYLCASSSGQGYPHRTEAFFGQGTRLTVV.

This chain uses TRBV6-6 with TRBJ2-2, with TRBD1 matching over 8 bases. Losses at the gene ends were 7 bases for V and 5 bases for J; bases not matched to a gene: 6. Germline V gene sequence: CDR1 MNHNY, CDR2 SVGAGI (reference sequence). This CDR3 is built from 14 residues. Here the CDR3 DNA reads TGTGCCAGCACCAGGGGGCGCGGGACCGGGGAGCTGTTTTTT. It yields the protein CASTRGRGTGELFF.

V gene TRBV7-3 combines with J gene TRBJ2-3; D gene ambiguous. Trimming shortened V by 5 bases and J by 6 bases, and 12 bases separated the two germline ends. CDR1 is SGHTA and CDR2 is FQGTGA in the germline V gene. The CDR3 totals 13 residues. CDR3 nucleotide sequence: TGTGCCAGCAGCCCCCCCGCTCGGGATACGCAGTATTTT. Translated: CASSPPARDTQYF.

The chain couples TRBV18 to TRBJ2-7; D possibly corresponds to TRBD1 (5 bases). The germline V gene has CDR1 KGHSH and CDR2 LQKENI. The CDR3 totals 14 residues. V lost 4 bases to trimming and J lost 3 bases, with 13 bases between them. The CDR3 region has the DNA TGTGCCAGCTCACGGGATGGGGCTGACTACGAGCAGTACTTC. Translating it yields CASSRDGADYEQYF.

This chain connects TRBV20-1 to TRBJ2-7; D perhaps matches TRBD1 (5 bases). Per the germline V gene, CDR1 is DFQATT and CDR2 is SNEGSKA (reference sequence). Trimming shortened V by 5 bases and J by 6 bases, and 5 bases separated the two germline ends. The CDR3 is made up of 9 amino acids. The CDR3 sequence: CSAGAEQYF. DNA for the CDR3: TGCAGTGCTGGGGCCGAGCAGTACTTC.

This clone was seen just once. V usage is TRBV5-1 and J usage is TRBJ2-3, with D maybe TRBD2 (6 bases). CDR3 length: 15 amino acids. From germline, CDR1 is SGHRS and CDR2 YFSETQ. The ends were cut back, 0 bases at V and 4 bases at J, with 12 bases in the middle. This CDR3 reads CASSLAGSEADTQYF. In nucleotides, the CDR3 is TGCGCCAGCAGCTTGGCCGGGAGTGAGGCAGATACGCAGTATTTT.

The genes are TRBV19 and TRBJ1-4; unclear D gene. CDR3 length: 11 amino acids. The V gene's germline CDR1 is LNHDA and CDR2 SQIVND (reference sequence). Trimming removed 5 bases at V and 11 bases at J, with 9 bases between. Here the CDR3 reads CASSWQRKLFF. CDR3 sequence (DNA): TGTGCCAGTAGTTGGCAGAGGAAACTGTTTTTT.

The DNA of the CDR3 is TGTGCCAGCAGCCCCTCGCGGTTCTCTGGAAACACCATATATTTT. Its translation is CASSPSRFSGNTIYF. The gene calls are TRBV27 and TRBJ1-3; D gene unclear. V lost 6 bases, J lost 0 bases, and 12 bases lay in between. This CDR3 is 15 amino acids long. Germline values: CDR1 MNHEY, CDR2 SMNVEV (reference sequence).

The chain links TRBV2 to TRBJ2-5; 8 nucleotides match TRBD1. The length of the CDR3 is 13 residues. V was clipped by 2 bases and J by 11 bases; unmatched bases: 7. CDR1 is SNHLY, CDR2 FYNNEI, per germline. CDR3 sequence (DNA): TGTGCCAGCAGTGAACAGGGGGCCTGGGAGCAGTACTTC. Translating gives CASSEQGAWEQYF.

This sequence joins TRBV6-6 and TRBJ1-1, with 7 bases that match TRBD1. The CDR3 is 12 amino acids. The J segment lost 5 bases and the V segment lost 6 bases, leaving 3 bases of the junction unmatched. The germline CDR1 and CDR2 sequences are MNHNY and SVGAGI (reference sequence). This chain's CDR3 is CASSRTGTEAFF. In DNA form, the CDR3 reads TGTGCCAGCAGCCGGACAGGAACTGAAGCTTTCTTT.

The rearrangement links TRBV7-2 to TRBJ1-5; 8 bases map to TRBD1. Germline V gene data show CDR1 as SGHTA and CDR2 as FQGNSA. The CDR3 spans 14 residues. V lost 6 bases to trimming and J lost 3 bases; unmatched junction nucleotides: 4. The CDR3 DNA follows: TGTGCCAGCAGTATGGACAGGGTCAATCAGCCCCAGCATTTT. This translates into CASSMDRVNQPQHF.